Following are 26 T cell receptor beta chains from one sample sequenced in a study of CD8+ T cells in alopecia areata. RNA was isolated and reverse transcribed to cDNA, the sequencing template. The method was immunoSEQ multiplex PCR; TCRdb's version includes in-frame clones alone and lacks a portion of them. The table has more than 95,000 clones, around 50% seen once; the top ten hold roughly 9%. Material for sequencing was CD4+ T cells sorted from blood. All receptors come from a human donor in good health.

V usage is TRBV29-1 and J usage is TRBJ2-1; 8 bases line up with TRBD2. The V gene's germline CDR1 is SQVTM and CDR2 ANQGSEA. Germline trimming cut 7 bases from V and 0 bases from J; bases unmatched to any gene: 2. The CDR3 extends over 13 amino acids. The CDR3 loop is CSGRGASYNEQFF. As DNA, the CDR3 is TGCAGCGGGCGGGGGGCCTCCTACAATGAGCAGTTCTTC.

This chain connects TRBV5-4 to TRBJ2-5; 10 nucleotides match TRBD1. V shed 4 bases, J shed 5 bases, and the junction held 5 bases outside the gene matches. This CDR3 is 14 amino acids long. Germline lookup yields CDR1 SGHNT and CDR2 YYREEE (reference sequence). CDR3 nucleotide sequence: TGTGCCAGCAGCGCACTGGGACAGGGGGAGACCCAGTACTTC. It specifies CASSALGQGETQYF.

DNA of the CDR3: TGTGCCAGCAGCCTTGGACTGCTCTACGAGCAGTACTTC. This codes for CASSLGLLYEQYF. The chain employs TRBV7-9 and TRBJ2-7, with D tentatively TRBD2 (5 bases). V was trimmed by 5 bases and J by 3 bases, leaving 11 bases between them. This CDR3 has 13 residues. Germline assignment: CDR1 SEHNR and CDR2 FQNEAQ (reference sequence).

The chain has TRBV30 and TRBJ2-1; D not resolved. The ends were cut back, 1 base at V and 3 bases at J, with 7 bases in the middle. This CDR3 region has 13 residues. Germline CDR1 is GTSNPN and CDR2 is SVGIG (reference sequence). The CDR3 region is CAWSATDYNEQFF. DNA for the CDR3: TGTGCCTGGAGTGCTACAGACTACAATGAGCAGTTCTTC.

V and J are TRBV29-1 and TRBJ1-1, with D uncertain. V was clipped by 7 bases and J by 5 bases, with 17 bases between them. Germline assignment: CDR1 SQVTM and CDR2 ANQGSEA. The CDR3 runs to 13 residues. The CDR3 protein is CSARSEGVTEAFF. The CDR3 DNA reads TGCAGCGCCCGGAGTGAGGGCGTGACTGAAGCTTTCTTT.

The gene calls are TRBV2 and TRBJ2-7; unclear D gene. V lost 5 bases and J 3 bases, leaving 8 bases between the germline ends. This CDR3 spans 12 amino acids. Germline CDR1 SNHLY, CDR2 FYNNEI. This chain's CDR3 is CASSQRFYEQYF. CDR3 DNA sequence: TGTGCCAGCAGTCAGAGATTCTACGAGCAGTACTTC.

The chain is built from TRBV30 and TRBJ1-6; 8 nucleotides agree with TRBD1. The CDR3 has 13 amino acids. Germline V gene data show CDR1 as GTSNPN and CDR2 as SVGIG (reference sequence). The V gene end was trimmed by 3 bases and the J gene end by 10 bases; junction bases not matched to a gene: 5. The CDR3 loop reads CAWRRQGKSPLHF. For the CDR3, the DNA is TGTGCCTGGAGGAGACAGGGGAAATCACCCCTCCACTTT.

The gene calls are TRBV2 and TRBJ2-7; the match to TRBD1 covers 7 bases. The CDR3 consists of 15 residues. The ends lost 0 bases at V and 2 bases at J; junction bases unmatched: 4. The germline V gene encodes CDR1 SNHLY and CDR2 FYNNEI. The DNA of the CDR3 is TGTGCCAGCAGTGAAGCCGGCAGGGGGACCTACGAGCAGTACTTC. Amino acids: CASSEAGRGTYEQYF. The variable domain in full, completed from reference TRBV2 and TRBJ2-7, reads EPEVTQTPSHQVTQMGQEVILRCVPISNHLYFYWYRQILGQKVEFLVSFYNNEISEKSEIFDDQFSVERPDGSNFTLKIRSTKLEDSAMYFCASSEAGRGTYEQYFGPGTRLTVT.

CDR3 nucleotides: TGTGCCAGCAGGGCTGGGGCCAACGTCCTGACTTTC. Its protein is CASRAGANVLTF. The chain is built from TRBV2 and TRBJ2-6; no reliable D call. V was shortened by 6 bases and J by 2 bases, with 2 bases between the two germline ends. Germline loops: CDR1 SNHLY, CDR2 FYNNEI. CDR3 length: 12 residues.

The rearrangement links TRBV7-9 to TRBJ2-5; D uncertain. V was cut by 6 bases and J by 0 bases, with 11 bases left in between. This CDR3 contains 14 residues. Germline V gene sequence: CDR1 SEHNR, CDR2 FQNEAQ (reference sequence). In DNA, the CDR3 is TGTGCCAGCAGTACGTACCGCGACCAAGAGACCCAGTACTTC. As protein: CASSTYRDQETQYF.

As regards this clone: Additional DNA sequences in this sample encode the identical CDR3. The rearrangement joins TRBV29-1 to TRBJ2-3; D gene unclear. The CDR3 totals 11 residues. The V gene's germline CDR1 is SQVTM and CDR2 ANQGSEA. The V end was cut by 6 bases, the J end by 0 bases, with 4 bases between. The CDR3 region is CSVASTDTQYF. CDR3 nucleotides: TGCAGCGTGGCTAGCACAGATACGCAGTATTTT.

The V call is TRBV29-1, the J call TRBJ1-1, with D unresolved. Germline V gene data show CDR1 as SQVTM and CDR2 as ANQGSEA. The CDR3 runs 14 residues. V was pared by 4 bases and J by 5 bases, with 17 bases between. CDR3 loop: CSVAGLRVETEAFF. As DNA, the CDR3 is TGCAGCGTTGCCGGCCTAAGGGTGGAAACTGAAGCTTTCTTT.

There are a few counts of this clone. The junction departs from germline at one end; a sequencing error may be responsible. The chain couples TRBV7-7 to TRBJ2-1, with 9 positions matching TRBD2. Germline assignment: CDR1 SSHAT and CDR2 FNYEAQ (reference sequence). The CDR3 extends over 14 amino acids. The CDR3 coding sequence is TGTGCTAGCAGCTTGAGCGGGGGGAAAAATGAGCAGTTCTTC. Protein: CASSLSGGKNEQFF.

The chain links TRBV2 to TRBJ1-2; D unresolved. CDR3 size: 10 residues. Trimming cost V 6 bases and J 8 bases, with 7 bases left between them. Per the germline V gene, CDR1 is SNHLY and CDR2 is FYNNEI. CDR3 DNA: TGTGCCAGCAGGGCGGGGGGCTACACCTTC. Residues: CASRAGGYTF.

This rearrangement joins TRBV7-2 to TRBJ2-7, with D perhaps TRBD1 or TRBD2 (5 bases each). Germline assignment: CDR1 SGHTA and CDR2 FQGNSA. The V and J ends lost 2 bases and 6 bases respectively, with 20 bases between them. The CDR3 length is 16 residues. CDR3 region: CASSLQGIISGSEQYF. CDR3 nucleotide sequence: TGTGCCAGCAGCTTACAGGGAATAATTTCGGGGAGCGAGCAGTACTTC.

The chain employs TRBV7-9 and TRBJ2-1; possible D gene TRBD2, 6 bases. The CDR3 runs to 17 residues. Trimming stripped 0 bases from V and 0 bases from J, with 12 bases between. Germline values: CDR1 SEHNR, CDR2 FQNEAQ (reference sequence). The CDR3, as DNA: TGTGCCAGCAGCTTAGCACTAGCTGGGAGCTCCTACAATGAGCAGTTCTTC. As protein: CASSLALAGSSYNEQFF.

This clone was seen ten or more times. V usage is TRBV2 and J usage is TRBJ1-6; no clear D. Germline V gene data show CDR1 as SNHLY and CDR2 as FYNNEI. The CDR3 has 18 amino acids. The V end lost 4 bases, the J end lost 0 bases, and 16 bases lay between the germline ends. CDR3 coding DNA: TGTGCCAGCAGTGGGGTTGACGGAATCCTCTCCTATAATTCACCCCTCCACTTT. Translation gives CASSGVDGILSYNSPLHF.

Only a few counts were recorded for this clone. V gene TRBV5-4 combines with J gene TRBJ2-7; TRBD1 aligns across 8 bases. The trim removed 0 bases at V and 5 bases at J, leaving 1 base unmatched. The CDR3 runs to 13 residues. Germline CDR1 SGHNT, CDR2 YYREEE (reference sequence). CDR3 protein: CASSLAGGHEQYF. The CDR3 nucleotides are TGTGCCAGCAGCTTGGCAGGGGGCCACGAGCAGTACTTC.

The chain is built from TRBV7-2 and TRBJ2-7, with TRBD1 matching 7 bases. The CDR3 has 14 residues. Germline loops: CDR1 SGHTA, CDR2 FQGNSA. Unmatched junction bases numbered 6, after V lost 4 bases and J lost 3 bases. The CDR3 coding sequence is TGTGCCAGCAGCTCGGGGAACAGGGGCTACGAGCAGTACTTC. Translation gives CASSSGNRGYEQYF.

This chain connects TRBV6-6 to TRBJ2-6, with 7 nucleotides matching TRBD1. J was trimmed by 4 bases and V by 7 bases; bases with no gene match: 10. CDR3 length: 16 amino acids. Germline V gene lookup returns CDR1 MNHNY and CDR2 SVGAGI (reference sequence). The CDR3 loop reads CASKTGDSGGANVLTF. CDR3 DNA sequence: TGTGCCAGCAAAACAGGGGATTCCGGGGGGGCCAACGTCCTGACTTTC.

The V and J genes are TRBV2 and TRBJ1-6; D not certain. V was clipped by 3 bases and J by 9 bases, with 12 bases between them. The CDR3 has 14 residues. Germline values: CDR1 SNHLY, CDR2 FYNNEI. The DNA of the CDR3 is TGTGCCAGCAGTGAGAGGGTGTTCGGTTCACCCCTCCACTTT. Translating it yields CASSERVFGSPLHF.

This clone has just a few counts. The rearrangement links TRBV29-1 to TRBJ1-1; D perhaps matches TRBD1 (5 bases). The V gene's germline CDR1 is SQVTM and CDR2 ANQGSEA. CDR3 size: 15 residues. Trimming stripped 7 bases from V and 10 bases from J, with 28 bases between. The CDR3 spells CSGTVRFGGVEGAFF. For the CDR3, the DNA is TGCAGCGGTACGGTACGGTTCGGAGGGGTCGAGGGAGCTTTCTTT.

This chain connects TRBV7-2 to TRBJ2-5; a possible D gene is TRBD1 (5 bases). The V end was cut by 6 bases, the J end by 5 bases, with 13 bases between. The germline V gene has CDR1 SGHTA and CDR2 FQGNSA. The length of the CDR3 is 13 residues. The CDR3 DNA sequence: TGTGCCAGCAGGCCCGGAGCAGGGGAGACCCAGTACTTC. Translated: CASRPGAGETQYF.

The J gene is TRBJ1-1, the V gene TRBV29-1; 10 bases align to TRBD1. The CDR3 totals 11 residues. The junction had 3 bases not matched to a gene; V was cut back by 7 bases and J by 7 bases. Germline V gene data show CDR1 as SQVTM and CDR2 as ANQGSEA. As DNA, the CDR3 is TGCAGCGGGACAGGGGGTGGTGAAGCTTTCTTT. The encoded protein is CSGTGGGEAFF.

The chain employs TRBV13 and TRBJ2-6, with D uncertain. The germline V gene encodes CDR1 PRHDT and CDR2 FYEKMQ (reference sequence). The V gene lost 2 bases and the J gene lost 0 bases, with 8 bases spanning the gap. This CDR3 spans 16 amino acids. The CDR3 is CASSLPFSSGANVLTF. The CDR3 bases are TGTGCCAGCAGCTTACCCTTTAGCTCTGGGGCCAACGTCCTGACTTTC. Together with reference TRBV13 and TRBJ2-6, the CDR3 gives the full variable domain: AAGVIQSPRHLIKEKRETATLKCYPIPRHDTVYWYQQGPGQDPQFLISFYEKMQSDKGSIPDRFSAQQFSDYHSELNMSSLELGDSALYFCASSLPFSSGANVLTFGAGSRLTVL.

The V and J genes are TRBV30 and TRBJ1-6; D remains unclear. This CDR3 is built from 12 residues. In germline, CDR1 is GTSNPN, CDR2 SVGIG (reference sequence). The V gene lost 4 bases and the J gene lost 14 bases, with 15 bases spanning the gap. In DNA, the CDR3 is TGTGCCTGGAACCCGATGGGCACGGCCCTCCACTTT. Amino acids: CAWNPMGTALHF.